The 27 T cell receptor beta chains listed next were all sequenced from one sample in a study of tissue T cells after allogeneic stem cell transplantation. Assay used: immunoSEQ multiplex PCR; TCRdb lists only in-frame clones, some missing. In the table there are around 40,000 clones, around 90% of which are singletons. The sample here was blood, taken before transplantation. Receptor source: a woman aged 35 to 70 who later had graft-versus-host disease after an allogeneic stem cell transplant.

This chain links TRBV12-3 or TRBV12-4 with TRBJ1-1; D unresolved. Trimming removed 8 bases from V and 5 bases from J, with 9 bases in between. The CDR3 has 11 residues. The CDR3 bases are TGTGCCAGCCCTCAAGGGACTGAAGCTTTCTTT. This gives the protein CASPQGTEAFF.

The rearrangement joins TRBV28 to TRBJ2-3; D possibly corresponds to TRBD2 (7 bases). V gave up 6 bases and J gave up 1 base, with 14 bases separating them. The germline gives CDR1 MDHEN, CDR2 SYDVKM. The CDR3 runs to 15 residues. CDR3 region: CASRGGAAGTDTQYF. CDR3 nucleotides: TGTGCCAGCAGAGGGGGGGCGGCAGGCACAGATACGCAGTATTTT. Together with reference TRBV28 and TRBJ2-3, the CDR3 gives the full variable domain: DVKVTQSSRYLVKRTGEKVFLECVQDMDHENMFWYRQDPGLGLRLIYFSYDVKMKEKGDIPEGYSVSREKKERFSLILESASTNQTSMYLCASRGGAAGTDTQYFGPGTRLTVL.

The chain combines TRBV19 with TRBJ1-2; D not certain. V was cut by 5 bases and J by 4 bases, with 14 bases left in between. Per germline, CDR1 LNHDA and CDR2 SQIVND (reference sequence). The CDR3 contains 14 residues. The CDR3 nucleotides read TGTGCCAGTAGTCCCGACGGCTCGTTCTATGGCTACACCTTC. Amino acids: CASSPDGSFYGYTF. The full variable domain, rest sourced from reference TRBV19 and TRBJ1-2, is DGGITQSPKYLFRKEGQNVTLSCEQNLNHDAMYWYRQDPGQGLRLIYYSQIVNDFQKGDIAEGYSVSREKKESFPLTVTSAQKNPTAFYLCASSPDGSFYGYTFGSGTRLTVV.

Only a few counts were recorded for this clone. The rearrangement joins TRBV6-2 or TRBV6-3 to TRBJ2-3; 8 bases align to TRBD1. Germline V gene lookup returns CDR1 MNHEY and CDR2 SVGEGT. The CDR3 loop spans 15 amino acids. The V segment lost 3 bases and the J segment 5 bases; nucleotides outside the gene matches: 7. DNA of the CDR3: TGTGCCAGCAGTTATTCGGACAGGGACATAGATACGCAGTATTTT. It specifies CASSYSDRDIDTQYF.

This rearrangement joins TRBV20-1 to TRBJ2-7; perhaps TRBD2 as D (5 bases). Germline loops: CDR1 DFQATT, CDR2 SNEGSKA (reference sequence). Trimming removed 6 bases at V and 9 bases at J, with 12 bases between. CDR3 size: 10 residues. The CDR3 DNA follows: TGCAGTGCCCTGGGGAGTGTGCAGTACTTC. Its protein is CSALGSVQYF.

This sequence joins TRBV30 and TRBJ1-1, with unresolved D. V was shortened by 1 base and J by 2 bases, with 8 bases between the two germline ends. CDR1 GTSNPN and CDR2 SVGIG come from the germline V gene (reference sequence). CDR3 length: 13 amino acids. CDR3 sequence (DNA): TGTGCCTGGAGTGGCCGGGGTAACACTGAAGCTTTCTTT. Amino acids: CAWSGRGNTEAFF.

The rearrangement uses TRBV5-4 and TRBJ1-1, with unresolved D. V was trimmed by 1 base and J by 5 bases, leaving 12 bases between them. There are 14 residues in the CDR3. Per germline, CDR1 SGHNT and CDR2 YYREEE (reference sequence). CDR3 DNA sequence: TGTGCCAGCAGCTTGCGAGGGCTTCTAACTGAAGCTTTCTTT. This codes for CASSLRGLLTEAFF.

The chain joins TRBV3-1 (or the pseudogene TRBV3-2) to TRBJ1-4; tentatively, D is TRBD1 (6 bases). Germline CDR1 is LGHDT and CDR2 is YNNKEL (reference sequence). Between the trimmed V and J ends, which lost 4 bases and 8 bases, there was a span of 17 bases. The CDR3 runs to 15 residues. This chain's CDR3 is CASSRYRERGEKLFF. CDR3 DNA sequence: TGTGCCAGCAGCCGGTACAGGGAGAGGGGGGAAAAACTGTTTTTT.

The chain has TRBV5-6 and TRBJ2-1; D is undetermined. Trimming took 4 bases from V and 8 from J, leaving 16 bases between them. Germline V CDR1 and CDR2: SGHDT, YYEEEE. The CDR3 has 14 amino acids. CDR3 bases: TGTGCCAGCAGCCGATCTGACGTTAGATATGAGCAGTTCTTC. Amino acids: CASSRSDVRYEQFF.

This sequence joins TRBV4-3 and TRBJ2-4, with D tentatively TRBD1 (5 bases). This CDR3 spans 17 amino acids. V shed 0 bases and J shed 1 base, with 13 bases lying between them. In germline, CDR1 is LGHNA, CDR2 YSLEER. Here the CDR3 DNA reads TGCGCCAGCAGCCAAGATTGGGGCAGGGTGGCCAAAAACATTCAGTACTTC. Translation gives CASSQDWGRVAKNIQYF.

The chain couples TRBV11-2 to TRBJ1-5; D gene unclear. This CDR3 region has 13 residues. The V end was cut by 0 bases, the J end by 2 bases, with 2 bases between. Germline V lookup: CDR1 SGHAT, CDR2 FQNNGV. The CDR3 loop is CASSLDRNQPQHF. CDR3 DNA sequence: TGTGCCAGCAGCTTAGATCGCAATCAGCCCCAGCATTTT.

The chain employs TRBV12-5 and TRBJ2-1; perhaps TRBD2 as D (8 bases). CDR1 and CDR2 (germline): LGHNT, FRNRAP. The CDR3 has 16 residues. V was clipped by 9 bases and J by 4 bases, with 22 bases between them. Here the CDR3 reads CASTPGGAGGYNEQFF. DNA of the CDR3: TGTGCTAGCACCCCGGGAGGGGCAGGGGGATACAATGAGCAGTTCTTC.

V usage is TRBV12-3 or TRBV12-4 and J usage is TRBJ2-7; perhaps TRBD1 as D (5 bases). The CDR3 is 12 residues long. The germline V and J ends were trimmed by 6 bases and 2 bases, with 8 bases remaining between them. The CDR3 nucleotides read TGTGCCAGCAGCAGGGTACCCTACGAGCAGTACTTC. Amino acid sequence: CASSRVPYEQYF.

The CDR3 DNA sequence: TGTGCCAGCAGCCGCGACAGGGTGGGTGGCTATGGCTACACCTTC. Protein sequence: CASSRDRVGGYGYTF. This chain uses TRBV5-4 with TRBJ1-2; 7 nucleotides agree with TRBD1. This CDR3 comprises 15 residues. Germline CDR1 SGHNT, CDR2 YYREEE (reference sequence). V lost 4 bases to trimming and J lost 4 bases; unmatched junction nucleotides: 10.

The chain combines TRBV28 with TRBJ1-5; D gene unclear. Germline CDR1 is MDHEN and CDR2 is SYDVKM. The CDR3 contains 15 residues. Trimming cost V 1 base and J 2 bases, with 9 bases left between them. CDR3: CASSLSYAGNQPQHF. The CDR3, as DNA: TGTGCCAGCAGTTTATCTTACGCGGGCAATCAGCCCCAGCATTTT. The whole variable domain, filled in from reference TRBV28 and TRBJ1-5, reads DVKVTQSSRYLVKRTGEKVFLECVQDMDHENMFWYRQDPGLGLRLIYFSYDVKMKEKGDIPEGYSVSREKKERFSLILESASTNQTSMYLCASSLSYAGNQPQHFGDGTRLSIL.

The chain carries TRBV7-2 and TRBJ2-7; maybe TRBD2 (6 bases). The V gene lost 0 bases and the J gene lost 4 bases, with 10 bases spanning the gap. Germline assignment: CDR1 SGHTA and CDR2 FQGNSA. This CDR3 is 14 amino acids long. The CDR3 spells CASSLARDAYEQYF. CDR3 coding DNA: TGTGCCAGCAGCTTAGCGCGGGATGCTTACGAGCAGTACTTC. Full variable domain (remainder filled in from reference TRBV7-2 and TRBJ2-7): GAGVSQSPSNKVTEKGKDVELRCDPISGHTALYWYRQSLGQGLEFLIYFQGNSAPDKSGLPSDRFSAERTGGSVSTLTIQRTQQEDSAVYLCASSLARDAYEQYFGPGTRLTVT.

The rearrangement uses TRBV4-2 and TRBJ1-4, with unresolved D. Looked up from germline, CDR1 is LGHNA and CDR2 is YNFKEQ. The CDR3 contains 12 residues. V was pared by 6 bases and J by 7 bases, with 9 bases between. Written as DNA, the CDR3 is TGTGCCAGCAGTCAAACGGGTGAAAAACTGTTTTTT. As protein: CASSQTGEKLFF.

This clone has a single count. The chain uses TRBV5-1 and TRBJ2-7, with 9 bases lining up with TRBD1. Germline loops: CDR1 SGHRS, CDR2 YFSETQ. V shed 4 bases and J 3 bases; nucleotides not matched to a gene: 8. The length of the CDR3 is 15 residues. The CDR3 loop is CASSPTGGAFYEQYF. CDR3 DNA sequence: TGCGCCAGCAGCCCCACAGGGGGCGCTTTCTACGAGCAGTACTTC.

The rearrangement joins TRBV19 to TRBJ2-7, with D possibly being TRBD1 (5 bases). Looked up from germline, CDR1 is LNHDA and CDR2 is SQIVND (reference sequence). V was trimmed by 1 base and J by 5 bases, leaving 9 bases between them. This CDR3 has 13 amino acids. The CDR3 sequence: CASSIGQGDEQYF. DNA for the CDR3: TGTGCCAGTAGTATAGGGCAGGGCGACGAGCAGTACTTC. Drawing the rest from reference TRBV19 and TRBJ2-7, the complete variable domain is DGGITQSPKYLFRKEGQNVTLSCEQNLNHDAMYWYRQDPGQGLRLIYYSQIVNDFQKGDIAEGYSVSREKKESFPLTVTSAQKNPTAFYLCASSIGQGDEQYFGPGTRLTVT.

This clone was seen once. The rearrangement joins TRBV27 to TRBJ2-7; 7 bases line up with TRBD1. Germline V CDR1 and CDR2: MNHEY, SMNVEV (reference sequence). V lost 6 bases to trimming and J lost 3 bases; unmatched junction nucleotides: 2. The CDR3 covers 12 residues. CDR3 in DNA: TGTGCCAGCAGGGGACAGAACTACGAGCAGTACTTC. Its translation: CASRGQNYEQYF.

The gene calls are TRBV29-1 and TRBJ2-5; a possible D gene is TRBD2 (6 bases). Trimming removed 6 bases from V and 1 base from J, with 9 bases in between. Germline CDR1 is SQVTM and CDR2 is ANQGSEA. The CDR3 is 12 residues long. As DNA, the CDR3 is TGCAGCGTCCTAGCGTTCCAAGAGACCCAGTACTTC. It codes for CSVLAFQETQYF.

This sequence joins TRBV5-5 and TRBJ1-2, with TRBD1 as a possible D gene (6 bases). Germline lookup yields CDR1 SGHKS and CDR2 YYEKEE (reference sequence). The CDR3 has 15 residues. Between the trimmed V and J ends, which lost 0 bases and 6 bases, there was a span of 15 bases. CDR3 loop: CASSLGLTGPDGYTF. CDR3 bases: TGTGCCAGCAGCTTGGGTTTGACAGGTCCCGATGGCTACACCTTC. Full variable domain (remainder filled in from reference TRBV5-5 and TRBJ1-2): DAGVTQSPTHLIKTRGQQVTLRCSPISGHKSVSWYQQVLGQGPQFIFQYYEKEERGRGNFPDRFSARQFPNYSSELNVNALLLGDSALYLCASSLGLTGPDGYTFGSGTRLTVV.

The chain has TRBV5-4 and TRBJ1-1; TRBD1 matches at 9 bases. V lost 4 bases, J lost 0 bases, and 7 bases stayed unmatched. This CDR3 has 16 residues. The germline V gene encodes CDR1 SGHNT and CDR2 YYREEE (reference sequence). The DNA for the CDR3 is TGTGCCAGCAGCCCCCGGGACAGGGCGATGAACACTGAAGCTTTCTTT. As protein: CASSPRDRAMNTEAFF.

The V call is TRBV5-1, the J call TRBJ2-7; TRBD1 aligns across 9 bases. Germline V gene data show CDR1 as SGHRS and CDR2 as YFSETQ. Trimming cost V 2 bases and J 1 base; bases outside gene matches: 4. The CDR3 length is 15 residues. In DNA form, the CDR3 reads TGCGCCAGCAGCTTCCGGGACAGGGCTTCCTACGAGCAGTACTTC. This gives the protein CASSFRDRASYEQYF. Variable domain in full (rest from reference TRBV5-1 and TRBJ2-7): KAGVTQTPRYLIKTRGQQVTLSCSPISGHRSVSWYQQTPGQGLQFLFEYFSETQRNKGNFPGRFSGRQFSNSRSEMNVSTLELGDSALYLCASSFRDRASYEQYFGPGTRLTVT.

This chain connects TRBV19 to TRBJ1-3, with D possibly being TRBD1 (5 bases). CDR1 and CDR2 (germline): LNHDA, SQIVND (reference sequence). The V end was cut by 8 bases, the J end by 5 bases, with 19 bases between. The CDR3 is 15 amino acids. The CDR3 coding sequence is TGTGCCAGTGACTCGCCGGGACTGGGTAGAAACACCATATATTTT. This translates into CASDSPGLGRNTIYF.

The sample holds one count of this clone. It is unclear where the CDR3 begins or ends on the DNA, so no DNA is shown, and the CDR3 is as TCRdb lists it. The chain is built from TRBV19 and TRBJ2-2; the table's D call, TRBD1, has no DNA check behind it. The CDR3 length equals 16 residues, ends included. Germline-derived CDR1 and CDR2 are LNHDA and SQIVND (reference sequence). CDR3 amino acids: CASSIRARGNTGELFF.

The CDR3: CASGLDNGRWNEQFF. CDR3 nucleotides: TGTGCCAGCGGGCTGGATAACGGTAGATGGAATGAGCAGTTCTTC. This chain links TRBV2 with TRBJ2-1; D unclear. The V gene's germline CDR1 is SNHLY and CDR2 FYNNEI. This CDR3 contains 15 residues. The V gene lost 8 bases and the J gene lost 7 bases, with 21 bases spanning the gap.